The T cell receptor (beta chain) described here comes from a study of neoadjuvant anti-PD-1 for oral cavity cancer. Study context: Patients without progression got a fourth dose around day 43. Overall study findings and caveats: Each response group had just three patients in TCR analyses. Higher pretreatment Treg/Th17 ratios tracked higher pretreatment blood clonality.

The method was immunoSEQ multiplex PCR; TCRdb's version includes in-frame clones alone and lacks a portion of them. The sample contains some 29,000 clones, just under 80% of which appear only once. Comment on this clone: Its antigen remains unknown.

Specified time point: after neoadjuvant nivolumab, at surgical resection. Blood cells were analyzed directly, without culture or expansion. V was clipped by 3 bases and J by 2 bases, with 10 bases between them. CDR3 length equals 15 residues. The germline V gene encodes CDR1 MGHRA and CDR2 YSYEKL. This sequence was found in a person between 35 and 79 years old with oral cavity squamous cell carcinoma. This chain uses TRBV4-1 with TRBJ1-4; D call uncertain. This material consisted of PBMCs, taken after nivolumab (anti-PD-1) treatment. DNA of the CDR3: TGCGCCAGCAGCCAGGAGGGATCGACTAATGAAAAACTGTTTTTT. This gives the protein CASSQEGSTNEKLFF.